What follows is one T cell receptor beta chain and its context. Participants spanned ages 18 to 89 years and resided in 20 to 30 US areas. Self-reported history from a screening survey and questionnaire set each donor's cohort. The V end was cut by 2 bases, the J end by 7 bases, with 17 bases between. Germline assignment: CDR1 LNHNV and CDR2 YYDKDF (reference sequence). CDR3 length: 15 residues. The data are from a study of blood T cell repertoires in COVID-19. The overall study: T cells, B-cell-depleted T cells, or PBMCs provided the cDNA or gDNA that served as material.

The repertoire was sequenced with immunoSEQ multiplex PCR; TCRdb's copy has only in-frame clones and lacks some. The sample consists of roughly 220,000 clones, 88% of them appearing once. This receptor was taken from a woman in her 30s who had recovered from COVID-19. The V call is TRBV15, the J call TRBJ1-2; D is possibly TRBD1 (5 bases). The material sequenced was PBMCs or T cells enriched from blood (not recorded which). CDR3 region: CATSRNGRGLVGYTF. As DNA, the CDR3 is TGTGCCACCAGCAGAAATGGGAGGGGTCTTGTTGGCTACACCTTC.